The 2 T cell receptor beta chains given below trace back to one sample, sequenced in a study of blood T cell repertoires in COVID-19. Clones were read by immunoSEQ multiplex PCR, and TCRdb kept only the in-frame ones, dropping some. Of 150,000 or so clones in the sample, 70% to 80% were seen once. The sample taken for sequencing was peripheral blood. The receptors here all came from a woman in her 70s with COVID-19, enrolled during active disease.

The chain joins TRBV30 to TRBJ2-7; D perhaps matches TRBD2 (5 bases). Germline V gene sequence: CDR1 GTSNPN, CDR2 SVGIG (reference sequence). Trimming stripped 0 bases from V and 5 bases from J, with 8 bases between. CDR3 length equals 12 residues. In DNA form, the CDR3 reads TGTGCCTGGAGTGTAAGCGGAAACGAGCAGTACTTC. It translates to CAWSVSGNEQYF. Filled out from reference TRBV30 and TRBJ2-7, the complete variable domain reads SQTIHQWPATLVQPVGSPLSLECTVEGTSNPNLYWYRQAAGRGLQLLFYSVGIGQISSEVPQNLSASRPQDRQFILSSKKLLLSDSGFYLCAWSVSGNEQYFGPGTRLTVT.

The J gene is TRBJ1-5, the V gene TRBV18; 11 bases map to TRBD1. CDR1 is KGHSH and CDR2 is LQKENI in the germline V gene. V lost 4 bases and J lost 11; bases outside the gene matches: 4. The CDR3 runs to 13 residues. CDR3 bases: TGTGCCAGCTCACGGGGACAGGGGGAGACCCAGCATTTT. This sequence encodes CASSRGQGETQHF.